Below, 22 T cell receptor beta chains from the same sample are listed, as sequenced in a study of blood T cell repertoires in COVID-19. Repertoires were generated with immunoSEQ multiplex PCR, while TCRdb's copy carries only in-frame clones and drops some. The data hold some 290,000 clones, with around 90% observed a single time. The specimen sequenced was PBMCs or T cells enriched from blood (not recorded which). These receptors all stem from a woman aged 40-49 years with acute COVID-19.

The J gene is TRBJ2-5, the V gene TRBV5-1; D perhaps matches TRBD2 (5 bases). CDR3 length: 14 amino acids. V dropped 7 bases and J dropped 0 bases, with 13 bases sitting between them. The germline V gene has CDR1 SGHRS and CDR2 YFSETQ. CDR3 sequence (DNA): TGCGCCAGCCACCAACCCGGGAACCAAGAGACCCAGTACTTC. Encoded protein: CASHQPGNQETQYF.

The rearrangement joins TRBV7-8 to TRBJ2-1; 10 nucleotides line up with TRBD1. The CDR3 extends over 15 amino acids. Germline CDR1 SGHVS, CDR2 FQNEAQ. V dropped 6 bases and J dropped 6; count of bases not matched to a gene: 8. The CDR3 is CASSYRDRGGNEQFF. The CDR3 coding sequence is TGTGCCAGCAGTTACCGGGACAGGGGAGGCAATGAGCAGTTCTTC.

This chain connects TRBV6-4 to TRBJ1-6, with a weak D call TRBD1 (5 bases). The CDR3 sequence is 16 residues long. Per the germline V gene, CDR1 is MRHNA and CDR2 is SNTAGT. With 2 bases removed from V and 7 bases from J, the gap between germline ends came to 15 bases. The CDR3 DNA follows: TGTGCCAGCAGTGACACCTCACGGGGGGAAAATTCACCCCTCCACTTT. As protein: CASSDTSRGENSPLHF.

The gene calls are TRBV30 and TRBJ1-5; D may be TRBD1 (5 bases). CDR3 length: 13 residues. Germline V CDR1 and CDR2: GTSNPN, SVGIG (reference sequence). Trimming shortened V by 4 bases and J by 3 bases, and 10 bases separated the two germline ends. As DNA, the CDR3 is TGTGCCTGGAATACAGGTGACAATCAGCCCCAGCATTTT. Residues: CAWNTGDNQPQHF. The variable domain in full, with the rest retrieved from reference TRBV30 and TRBJ1-5, is SQTIHQWPATLVQPVGSPLSLECTVEGTSNPNLYWYRQAAGRGLQLLFYSVGIGQISSEVPQNLSASRPQDRQFILSSKKLLLSDSGFYLCAWNTGDNQPQHFGDGTRLSIL.

The chain employs TRBV2 and TRBJ1-5; 7 positions agree with TRBD1. V was clipped by 5 bases and J by 0 bases; unmatched bases: 4. This CDR3 contains 15 residues. Looked up from germline, CDR1 is SNHLY and CDR2 is FYNNEI. The DNA of the CDR3 is TGTGCCAGCAGTCTAAGACAGGGTAGCAATCAGCCCCAGCATTTT. Translated, it gives CASSLRQGSNQPQHF.

The genes are TRBV24-1 and TRBJ2-1; 8 bases are shared with TRBD1. CDR3 length equals 16 residues. The V and J ends lost 6 bases and 0 bases, in that order; junction bases with no gene match: 6. CDR1 is KGHDR, CDR2 SFDVKD, per germline. CDR3 amino acids: CATSRTGSSSYNEQFF. In nucleotides, the CDR3 is TGTGCCACCAGTCGGACAGGGAGCAGCTCCTACAATGAGCAGTTCTTC.

This sequence joins TRBV6-1 and TRBJ1-3; D is uncertain. Trimming shortened V by 1 base and J by 4 bases, and 11 bases separated the two germline ends. This CDR3 is 15 amino acids long. Germline V gene sequence: CDR1 MNHNS, CDR2 SASEGT. CDR3 bases: TGTGCCAGCAGTGAAGAGGCGTCAGGAGGAAACACCATATATTTT. It is translated as CASSEEASGGNTIYF.

The CDR3 DNA reads as TGTGCCAGCAGCGCGATCCAGAACACTGAAGCTTTCTTT. Translated, it gives CASSAIQNTEAFF. This chain joins TRBV7-2 and TRBJ1-1; unclear D gene. The germline V and J ends were trimmed by 5 bases and 1 base, with 8 bases remaining between them. CDR3 length equals 13 residues. CDR1 is SGHTA and CDR2 is FQGNSA in the germline V gene. Using reference TRBV7-2 and TRBJ1-1 for the parts outside the CDR3, the full variable domain is GAGVSQSPSNKVTEKGKDVELRCDPISGHTALYWYRQSLGQGLEFLIYFQGNSAPDKSGLPSDRFSAERTGGSVSTLTIQRTQQEDSAVYLCASSAIQNTEAFFGQGTRLTVV.

This chain uses TRBV5-6 with TRBJ1-1; D not resolved. Per the germline V gene, CDR1 is SGHDT and CDR2 is YYEEEE. V dropped 0 bases and J dropped 0 bases, with 9 bases sitting between them. CDR3 length: 15 amino acids. CDR3 protein: CASSLGAGVNTEAFF. CDR3 nucleotide sequence: TGTGCCAGCAGCTTGGGGGCAGGCGTGAACACTGAAGCTTTCTTT.

The genes are TRBV24-1 and TRBJ2-5, with 7 bases lining up with TRBD2. CDR3 length equals 15 residues. V lost 1 base and J lost 3; bases outside the gene matches: 4. From germline, CDR1 is KGHDR and CDR2 SFDVKD. In DNA form, the CDR3 reads TGTGCCACCAGTGATTTCCAGCGGGGAAAAGAGACCCAGTACTTC. This translates into CATSDFQRGKETQYF.

This clone was seen a single time. The V and J genes are TRBV19 and TRBJ2-5, with a weak D call TRBD2 (7 bases). Germline V gene data show CDR1 as LNHDA and CDR2 as SQIVND (reference sequence). Trimming took off 6 bases at V and 0 bases at J, with 11 bases between the two ends. The CDR3 has 14 residues. The CDR3 loop is CASRGRGNQETQYF. Here the CDR3 DNA reads TGTGCCAGTAGGGGGAGGGGGAACCAAGAGACCCAGTACTTC.

In DNA form, the CDR3 reads TGTGCCAGTAGCCGTCCAGGGACTGTTGGCAATCAGCCCCAGCATTTT. Encoded protein: CASSRPGTVGNQPQHF. The chain links TRBV19 to TRBJ1-5, with D maybe TRBD1 (5 bases). The CDR3 contains 16 residues. The germline V and J ends were trimmed by 6 bases and 2 bases, with 17 bases remaining between them. The germline gives CDR1 LNHDA, CDR2 SQIVND (reference sequence).

V gene TRBV25-1 combines with J gene TRBJ1-1, with TRBD1 as a possible D gene (6 bases). Deletions cut 3 bases from V and 5 bases from J, with 13 bases between. The CDR3 consists of 14 residues. The germline V gene encodes CDR1 MGHDK and CDR2 SYGVNS. The chain's CDR3 is CASSDQWGRTEAFF. DNA of the CDR3: TGTGCCAGCAGTGATCAGTGGGGGCGAACTGAAGCTTTCTTT.

This clone was seen only once. The chain links TRBV7-9 to TRBJ1-3; D is perhaps TRBD1 (5 bases). Germline V gene data show CDR1 as SEHNR and CDR2 as FQNEAQ (reference sequence). The V gene lost 5 bases and the J gene lost 2 bases, with 19 bases spanning the gap. This CDR3 region has 17 residues. CDR3 sequence reads: CASSRHDLREAGNTIYF. In DNA form, the CDR3 reads TGTGCCAGCAGCCGACACGACCTCAGGGAGGCTGGAAACACCATATATTTT.

The chain has TRBV5-4 and TRBJ2-1; maybe TRBD1 (5 bases). Germline V gene lookup returns CDR1 SGHNT and CDR2 YYREEE (reference sequence). V was clipped by 4 bases and J by 4 bases, with 18 bases between them. CDR3 length equals 16 residues. The chain's CDR3 is CASSPQLRQLYNEQFF. The CDR3 region has the DNA TGTGCCAGCAGCCCTCAGCTTCGACAGCTTTACAATGAGCAGTTCTTC.

V usage is TRBV11-2 and J usage is TRBJ1-3; 9 bases fit TRBD1. CDR1 is SGHAT, CDR2 FQNNGV, per germline. The length of the CDR3 is 18 residues. V lost 4 bases to trimming and J lost 4 bases; unmatched junction nucleotides: 14. The CDR3 nucleotides are TGTGCCAGCAGCTCACTACCCTGGGGACAGGGAGCAGGAAACACCATATATTTT. Amino acids: CASSSLPWGQGAGNTIYF.

The chain is built from TRBV6-5 and TRBJ2-4; TRBD1 matches at 7 bases. The CDR3 is made up of 15 amino acids. With V trimmed by 11 bases and J by 0 bases, 10 bases remained unmatched. Germline assignment: CDR1 MNHEY and CDR2 SVGAGI. The CDR3 bases are TGTGCCGGCTACAGGGGAACGTTAGCCAAAAACATTCAGTACTTC. Amino acid sequence: CAGYRGTLAKNIQYF.

This rearrangement joins TRBV4-1 to TRBJ1-5; maybe TRBD1 (5 bases). The germline V gene has CDR1 MGHRA and CDR2 YSYEKL. This CDR3 contains 15 residues. With 1 base removed from V and 2 bases from J, the gap between germline ends came to 9 bases. CDR3 amino acids: CASSQVWGGNQPQHF. The CDR3 DNA follows: TGCGCCAGCAGCCAAGTTTGGGGGGGCAATCAGCCCCAGCATTTT.

This clone showed up just once. The chain recombines TRBV6-5 with TRBJ1-1, with 7 bases matching TRBD1. The V gene end was trimmed by 6 bases and the J gene end by 5 bases; junction bases not matched to a gene: 6. The CDR3 spans 13 residues. Germline V lookup: CDR1 MNHEY, CDR2 SVGAGI. CDR3 DNA sequence: TGTGCCAGCAGACTAGGGGGCCTAACTGAAGCTTTCTTT. It translates to CASRLGGLTEAFF.

This clone was counted between two and nine times. The chain links TRBV6-5 to TRBJ1-6; TRBD1 matches 8 bases. J lost 7 bases, V lost 6 bases, and 8 bases had no gene match. CDR3 size: 15 residues. Germline CDR1 MNHEY, CDR2 SVGAGI. The CDR3 nucleotides are TGTGCCAGCAGCCCCCGGGACAGGTCCAATTCACCCCTCCACTTT. Amino acids: CASSPRDRSNSPLHF.

Only one count was recorded for this clone. This chain connects TRBV5-6 to TRBJ2-3; 8 bases map to TRBD1. The CDR3 totals 19 residues. V lost 7 bases and J lost 5; bases outside the gene matches: 24. Per germline, CDR1 SGHDT and CDR2 YYEEEE. CDR3 in DNA: TGTGCCAGCGACACCCTCCGTCCCACACCGGGACAGGCCCTAGATACGCAGTATTTT. Translation: CASDTLRPTPGQALDTQYF.

The rearrangement links TRBV5-1 to TRBJ2-7; perhaps TRBD2 as D (5 bases). Germline V CDR1 and CDR2: SGHRS, YFSETQ. CDR3 length: 15 residues. Trimming left V 4 bases short and J 2 bases short, with 16 bases between. This CDR3 is CASSITGFQAYEQYF. CDR3 nucleotides: TGCGCCAGCAGCATAACGGGGTTTCAGGCCTACGAGCAGTACTTC.